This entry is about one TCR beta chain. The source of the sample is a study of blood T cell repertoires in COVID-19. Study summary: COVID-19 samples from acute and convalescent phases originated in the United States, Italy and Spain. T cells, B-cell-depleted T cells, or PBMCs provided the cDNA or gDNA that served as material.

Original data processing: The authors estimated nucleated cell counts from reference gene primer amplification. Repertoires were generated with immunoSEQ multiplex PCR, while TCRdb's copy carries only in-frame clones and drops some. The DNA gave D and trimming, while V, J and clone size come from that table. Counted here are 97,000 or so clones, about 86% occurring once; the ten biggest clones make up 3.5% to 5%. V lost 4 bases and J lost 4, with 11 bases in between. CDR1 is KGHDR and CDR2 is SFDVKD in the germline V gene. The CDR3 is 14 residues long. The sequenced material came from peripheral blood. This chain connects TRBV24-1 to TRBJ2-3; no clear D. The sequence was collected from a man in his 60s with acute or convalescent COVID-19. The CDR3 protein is CATSEPWAPDTQYF. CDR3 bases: TGTGCCACCAGTGAGCCCTGGGCCCCAGATACGCAGTATTTT.